These 18 T cell receptor beta chains were sequenced from one sample in a study of blood T cell repertoires in COVID-19. Some clones are missing from TCRdb's copy, which holds only in-frame ones; the method was immunoSEQ multiplex PCR. The sample shows under 300,000 clones, 88% of them seen only once. The sequencing input was PBMCs or T cells enriched from blood (not recorded which). The receptors shown here come from a woman younger than 45 who had recovered from COVID-19.

V and J are TRBV18 and TRBJ1-6; D not certain. Looked up from germline, CDR1 is KGHSH and CDR2 is LQKENI. Trimming pared 5 bases from V and 1 base from J, leaving 3 bases between. The length of the CDR3 is 13 residues. The CDR3 bases are TGTGCCAGCTCATCGTCCTATAATTCACCCCTCCACTTT. It encodes CASSSSYNSPLHF. The complete variable domain, with remaining parts taken from reference TRBV18 and TRBJ1-6, reads NAGVMQNPRHLVRRRGQEARLRCSPMKGHSHVYWYRQLPEEGLKFMVYLQKENIIDESGMPKERFSAEFPKEGPSILRIQQVVRGDSAAYFCASSSSYNSPLHFGNGTRLTVT.

The chain carries TRBV10-1 and TRBJ2-7, with TRBD1 identical over 8 bases. The CDR3 is 20 amino acids. Germline values: CDR1 WNHNN, CDR2 SYGVQD (reference sequence). The CDR3 region has the DNA TGCTCCTCAGGCCCCCATGCCTCAAACCCCCGGACAGGGAGCTCCTACGAGCAGTACTTC. Protein: CSSGPHASNPRTGSSYEQYF.

The chain links TRBV2 to TRBJ1-5; possible D gene TRBD1, 5 bases. Germline V CDR1 and CDR2: SNHLY, FYNNEI. Trimming took off 6 bases at V and 5 bases at J, with 11 bases between the two ends. CDR3 length: 13 amino acids. CDR3 coding DNA: TGTGCCAGCAGCGTGGACAACCATCAGCCCCAGCATTTT. Translated: CASSVDNHQPQHF.

V gene TRBV13 combines with J gene TRBJ1-1, with no clear D. V lost 2 bases, J lost 3 bases, and 7 bases lay in between. This CDR3 region has 13 residues. The V gene's germline CDR1 is PRHDT and CDR2 FYEKMQ (reference sequence). CDR3 loop: CASSLREHTEAFF. In DNA, the CDR3 is TGTGCCAGCAGCTTAAGGGAGCACACTGAAGCTTTCTTT.

The chain uses TRBV6-5 and TRBJ2-5; 7 bases fit TRBD1. The CDR3 is made up of 15 amino acids. Trimming took 3 bases from V and 1 from J; bases not matched to a gene: 5. Germline V lookup: CDR1 MNHEY, CDR2 SVGAGI. CDR3 residues: CASSYPPGGQETQYF. The CDR3 DNA sequence: TGTGCCAGCAGTTATCCTCCAGGGGGCCAAGAGACCCAGTACTTC.

This chain joins TRBV7-9 and TRBJ1-4; 8 nucleotides match TRBD1. The V and J ends lost 7 bases and 8 bases, in that order; junction bases with no gene match: 15. Per germline, CDR1 SEHNR and CDR2 FQNEAQ (reference sequence). The CDR3 is made up of 16 amino acids. CDR3 sequence (DNA): TGTGCCAGCAACTCCCCAGACCGGACAGGGAGAGAAAAACTGTTTTTT. This encodes CASNSPDRTGREKLFF.

This chain links TRBV5-8 with TRBJ2-7; a weak D match, TRBD1 (6 bases). The CDR3 contains 16 residues. The V and J ends lost 1 base and 2 bases respectively, with 16 bases between them. The germline V gene encodes CDR1 SGHTS and CDR2 YDEGEE. This chain's CDR3 is CASSLPPGDTTYEQYF. The CDR3 DNA sequence: TGTGCCAGCAGCTTGCCCCCCGGGGACACCACCTACGAGCAGTACTTC. Supplemented by reference TRBV5-8 and TRBJ2-7, the full variable domain reads EAGVTQSPTHLIKTRGQQATLRCSPISGHTSVYWYQQALGLGLQFLLWYDEGEERNRGNFPPRFSGRQFPNYSSELNVNALELEDSALYLCASSLPPGDTTYEQYFGPGTRLTVT.

CDR3 bases: TGTGCCAGCAGCGCACGAGCGGGGGGCTCCTACAATGAGCAGTTCTTC. This encodes CASSARAGGSYNEQFF. This chain joins TRBV9 and TRBJ2-1; TRBD2 matches 9 bases. The germline CDR1 and CDR2 sequences are SGDLS and YYNGEE. Losses at the gene ends were 3 bases for V and 0 bases for J; bases not matched to a gene: 4. The CDR3 runs to 16 residues.

This chain connects TRBV27 to TRBJ1-3; weak D call: TRBD1 (5 bases). Germline V lookup: CDR1 MNHEY, CDR2 SMNVEV (reference sequence). The CDR3 runs to 15 residues. Trimming removed 2 bases at V and 0 bases at J, with 8 bases between. The CDR3 loop is CASSLRGNSGNTIYF. The CDR3 DNA reads as TGTGCCAGCAGTTTACGGGGGAACTCTGGAAACACCATATATTTT.

The rearrangement uses TRBV27 and TRBJ2-2, with a possible D match to TRBD2 (7 bases). The CDR3 contains 15 residues. Germline V gene sequence: CDR1 MNHEY, CDR2 SMNVEV (reference sequence). V was pared by 4 bases and J by 6 bases, with 15 bases between. The CDR3 here is CASSWGGALSGELFF. The CDR3 nucleotides are TGTGCCAGCAGTTGGGGGGGGGCGCTATCCGGGGAGCTGTTTTTT.

This chain links TRBV7-6 with TRBJ1-2, with TRBD1 matching 10 bases. Germline lookup yields CDR1 SGHVS and CDR2 FNYEAQ. The CDR3 contains 15 residues. V was clipped by 4 bases and J by 2 bases; unmatched bases: 4. The CDR3 spells CASSSWTGGNYGYTF. CDR3 bases: TGTGCCAGCAGCTCCTGGACAGGGGGGAACTATGGCTACACCTTC.

This chain uses TRBV7-8 with TRBJ1-4; D unclear. Germline V gene sequence: CDR1 SGHVS, CDR2 FQNEAQ. V was trimmed by 6 bases and J by 4 bases, leaving 12 bases between them. The CDR3 is 14 residues long. The CDR3 is CASSHTEINEKLFF. The CDR3 bases are TGTGCCAGCAGTCACACAGAGATTAATGAAAAACTGTTTTTT.

The V and J genes are TRBV28 and TRBJ1-2; D may be TRBD1 (6 bases). This CDR3 comprises 14 residues. The germline gives CDR1 MDHEN, CDR2 SYDVKM. Trimming took off 7 bases at V and 4 bases at J, with 16 bases between the two ends. The CDR3 DNA is TGTGCCAGCACCCCTAGGGGGGGCCCCTATGGCTACACCTTC. This encodes CASTPRGGPYGYTF.

The CDR3 sequence is CASSHGETQYF. The CDR3 nucleotides are TGTGCCAGCAGCCATGGCGAGACCCAGTACTTC. This sequence joins TRBV11-2 and TRBJ2-5; D is ambiguous. Deletions cut 5 bases from V and 5 bases from J, with 6 bases between. Per germline, CDR1 SGHAT and CDR2 FQNNGV. The CDR3 spans 11 residues.

The V gene is TRBV27, the J gene TRBJ2-7; 9 bases line up with TRBD2. Germline V gene data show CDR1 as MNHEY and CDR2 as SMNVEV (reference sequence). Unmatched junction bases numbered 13, after V lost 5 bases and J lost 5 bases. The CDR3 has 16 residues. The CDR3 loop reads CASSPSLGSGRDEQYF. The CDR3 coding sequence is TGTGCCAGCAGTCCATCTCTTGGTAGCGGGAGAGACGAGCAGTACTTC.

This chain links TRBV30 with TRBJ2-6, with 15 bases matching TRBD2. Trimming removed 0 bases from V and 8 bases from J; junction bases left unmatched: 8. Germline V gives CDR1 GTSNPN, CDR2 SVGIG (reference sequence). The CDR3 consists of 18 residues. Written as DNA, the CDR3 is TGTGCCTGGAGTGTATCCCGGACTAGCGGGGGGGCGACCAACGTCCTGACTTTC. This gives the protein CAWSVSRTSGGATNVLTF.

The rearrangement joins TRBV27 to TRBJ1-4; D may be TRBD1 (5 bases). Per germline, CDR1 MNHEY and CDR2 SMNVEV (reference sequence). The CDR3 extends over 15 amino acids. The ends were cut back, 3 bases at V and 3 bases at J, with 11 bases in the middle. In DNA form, the CDR3 reads TGTGCCAGCAGTTTTCTGTGGGGCTCTAATGAAAAACTGTTTTTT. Encoded protein: CASSFLWGSNEKLFF.

This sequence joins TRBV7-9 and TRBJ1-1; D ambiguous. The CDR3 is 15 amino acids. V shed 5 bases and J shed 1 base, with 14 bases lying between them. In germline, CDR1 is SEHNR, CDR2 FQNEAQ (reference sequence). CDR3 in amino acids: CASSPPLMRNTEAFF. Here the CDR3 DNA reads TGTGCCAGCAGCCCACCCTTGATGAGGAACACTGAAGCTTTCTTT.